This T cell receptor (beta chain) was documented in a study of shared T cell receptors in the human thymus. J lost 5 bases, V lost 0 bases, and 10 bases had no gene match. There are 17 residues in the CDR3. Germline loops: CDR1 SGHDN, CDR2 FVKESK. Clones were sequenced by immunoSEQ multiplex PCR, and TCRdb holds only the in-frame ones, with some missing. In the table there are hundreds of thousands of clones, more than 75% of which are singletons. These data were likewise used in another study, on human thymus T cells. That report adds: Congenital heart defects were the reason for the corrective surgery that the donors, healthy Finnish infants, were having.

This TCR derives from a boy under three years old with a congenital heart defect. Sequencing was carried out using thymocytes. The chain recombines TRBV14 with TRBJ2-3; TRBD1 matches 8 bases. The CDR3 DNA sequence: TGTGCCAGCAGCCAAGAAGAATTGGACAGGGTGATAGATACGCAGTATTTT. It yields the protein CASSQEELDRVIDTQYF.